This is a list of T cell receptor beta chains from one sample in a study of control samples from healthy donors and cancer patients. Repertoires were generated with immunoSEQ multiplex PCR, while TCRdb's copy carries only in-frame clones and drops some. Of 30,000 to 40,000 clones listed, around 93% are singletons. The sample was PBMCs. These receptors were collected from a man aged 40-49 years with colorectal cancer. Each CDR3 is given with its conserved first and last residue. D genes are given only for firm matches. Not every row has a clone size; where given, it reads once, few, many or a size class.

CASSPPPGSGSETQYF TGCGCCAGCAGCCCCCCCCCTGGTAGCGGGTCAGAAACGCAGTATTTT NA TRBD2 16 TRBJ2-3 TRBV5-1
CASSQGLFPYEQYF TGTGCCAGCAGCCAGGGACTCTTCCCCTACGAGCAGTACTTC NA NA 14 TRBJ2-7 TRBV3-1/TRBV3-2
CASTLGGRVHNEQFF TGTGCCAGTACCCTAGGGGGGCGGGTGCACAATGAGCAGTTCTTC NA NA 15 TRBJ2-1 TRBV19
CASSSGRFSGARKGNEQFF TGTGCCAGCAGCTCAGGGCGGTTTTCGGGGGCCCGCAAGGGGAATGAGCAGTTCTTC NA NA 19 TRBJ2-1 TRBV11-2
CASTPPNPYTGELFF TGTGCCAGTACCCCCCCCAACCCTTACACCGGGGAGCTGTTTTTT NA NA 15 TRBJ2-2 TRBV19
CASSSTGYGYTF TGTGCCAGCAGCTCGACAGGGTATGGCTACACCTTC few TRBD1 12 TRBJ1-2 TRBV7-3
CASSLVSVANTGELFF TGTGCCAGCAGCTTAGTCTCAGTGGCGAACACCGGGGAGCTGTTTTTT NA NA 16 TRBJ2-2 TRBV7-9
CTSSQGGPPSYGYTF TGCACCAGCAGCCAAGGGGGTCCTCCGTCCTATGGCTACACCTTC NA NA 15 TRBJ1-2 TRBV1
CASSQDWAGGLNTEAFF TGCGCCAGCAGCCAAGATTGGGCAGGGGGGCTGAACACTGAAGCTTTCTTT NA TRBD1 17 TRBJ1-1 TRBV4-1
CSARDNTEAFF TGCAGTGCTAGGGACAACACTGAAGCTTTCTTT NA NA 11 TRBJ1-1 TRBV20-1
CASSSQGGARNTEAFF TGTGCCAGCAGCTCCCAGGGGGGGGCGAGGAACACTGAAGCTTTCTTT NA TRBD1 16 TRBJ1-1 TRBV7-3
CASSAVTGLTYNSPLHF TGTGCCAGCAGCGCGGTGACAGGGCTAACCTATAATTCACCCCTCCACTTT NA TRBD1 17 TRBJ1-6 TRBV9
CASSVAPLGELFF TGTGCCAGCAGCGTAGCCCCTCTAGGGGAGCTGTTTTTT NA NA 13 TRBJ2-2 TRBV9
CASSREQGVNSPLHF TGTGCCAGCAGCCGAGAACAGGGAGTCAATTCACCCCTCCACTTT NA NA 15 TRBJ1-6 TRBV11-3
CASSHDRGTEAFF TGTGCCAGTAGCCACGACAGGGGGACTGAAGCTTTCTTT NA TRBD1 13 TRBJ1-1 TRBV19
CASRAQGYTGELFF TGTGCCAGCAGAGCGCAGGGATACACCGGGGAGCTGTTTTTT NA NA 14 TRBJ2-2 TRBV2
CASSYFGQANEKLFF TGTGCCAGCAGCTACTTCGGACAGGCGAATGAAAAACTGTTTTTT NA TRBD1 15 TRBJ1-4 TRBV7-3
CSGKGPGRVTQYF TGCAGCGGGAAAGGGCCCGGGCGGGTGACCCAGTACTTC NA NA 13 TRBJ2-5 TRBV29-1
CAISQGAAYEQYF TGTGCCATCTCTCAGGGGGCAGCCTACGAGCAGTACTTC once TRBD1 13 TRBJ2-7 TRBV10-3
CASSARTSDGYEQYF TGTGCCAGCAGCGCTAGGACTAGCGACGGATACGAGCAGTACTTC NA TRBD2 15 TRBJ2-7 TRBV7-2
CASSERQGSYGYTF TGTGCCAGCAGTGAACGGCAGGGAAGCTATGGCTACACCTTC NA NA 14 TRBJ1-2 TRBV2
CASKLDDSGNTIYF TGTGCCAGCAAACTGGACGACTCTGGAAACACCATATATTTT few NA 14 TRBJ1-3 TRBV11-1
CASSPGALGGGTEAFF TGTGCCAGCAGCCCTGGGGCCCTGGGGGGTGGCACTGAAGCTTTCTTT NA NA 16 TRBJ1-1 TRBV9
CASSYLATSTGELFF TGTGCCAGCAGTTACTTGGCCACTTCCACCGGGGAGCTGTTTTTT NA NA 15 TRBJ2-2 TRBV6-2/TRBV6-3
CASSGQGPYEQYF TGTGCCAGTTCGGGACAGGGGCCCTACGAGCAGTACTTC NA TRBD1 13 TRBJ2-7 TRBV6-5
CASSSRTSSGNTIYF TGTGCCAGCAGCTCTCGGACAAGCTCTGGAAACACCATATATTTT NA NA 15 TRBJ1-3 TRBV11-3
CASSAIGTGNEKLFF TGTGCCAGTAGTGCCATCGGGACAGGGAATGAAAAACTGTTTTTT NA TRBD1 15 TRBJ1-4 TRBV19
CASSIRPRGNEQFF TGTGCCAGTAGTATACGTCCACGAGGCAATGAGCAGTTCTTC NA NA 14 TRBJ2-1 TRBV19
CAWSVAPFWRQASPLHF TGTGCCTGGAGTGTAGCCCCCTTCTGGAGACAGGCCTCACCCCTCCACTTT NA NA 17 TRBJ1-6 TRBV30
CASSLSPGEGAGYTF TGCGCCAGCAGCTTGAGTCCCGGGGAGGGGGCTGGCTACACCTTC NA TRBD1 15 TRBJ1-2 TRBV5-1
CASSGYRGGNSPLHF TGTGCCAGCAGTGGATACAGGGGCGGTAATTCACCCCTCCACTTT NA TRBD1 15 TRBJ1-6 TRBV2
CASSSGTGFPYEQYF TGTGCCAGCAGTTCCGGGACAGGGTTCCCCTACGAGCAGTACTTC NA TRBD1 15 TRBJ2-7 TRBV5-6
CASSAAPAPGYTF TGTGCCAGCAGCGCGGCGCCCGCCCCCGGCTACACCTTC NA NA 13 TRBJ1-2 TRBV5-4
CASSLGGSGGPRRADTQYF TGTGCCAGCAGCTTAGGTGGTAGCGGGGGGCCAAGGCGGGCAGATACGCAGTATTTT NA TRBD2 19 TRBJ2-3 TRBV7-9
CASSSHSGANVLTF TGTGCCAGCAGCTCCCACTCTGGGGCCAACGTCCTGACTTTC NA NA 14 TRBJ2-6 TRBV7-8
CASSIEWWRAWGDEQYF TGTGCCAGTAGTATAGAATGGTGGCGGGCGTGGGGGGACGAGCAGTACTTC NA NA 17 TRBJ2-7 TRBV19
CASSSANQPQHF TGTGCCAGCAGTTCCGCCAATCAGCCCCAGCATTTT NA NA 12 TRBJ1-5 TRBV6-5
CASSQGLGGNYGYTF TGCGCCAGCAGCCAAGGCTTGGGGGGCAACTATGGCTACACCTTC NA NA 15 TRBJ1-2 TRBV4-1
CASRRDRGTGELFF TGTGCCTCTAGACGAGACAGGGGCACCGGGGAGCTGTTTTTT NA TRBD1 14 TRBJ2-2 TRBV7-8
CASSRGTSEYNEQFF TGTGCCAGCAGCCGGGGGACTAGCGAGTACAATGAGCAGTTCTTC NA TRBD2 15 TRBJ2-1 TRBV7-2
CASTTSGSSYNEQFF TGTGCCAGTACTACTAGCGGCAGCTCCTACAATGAGCAGTTCTTC NA TRBD2 15 TRBJ2-1 TRBV19
CASGTGVGTGELFF TGTGCCAGCGGGACAGGGGTTGGGACCGGGGAGCTGTTTTTT NA TRBD1 14 TRBJ2-2 TRBV2
CASSLSGNTIYF TGTGCCAGCAGCTTATCAGGAAACACCATATATTTT NA NA 12 TRBJ1-3 TRBV7-2
CASSPRPLDKSGTEAFF TGCGCCAGCAGCCCGCGGCCCCTGGACAAATCGGGCACTGAAGCTTTCTTT NA NA 17 TRBJ1-1 TRBV5-1
CASSVAQGSDRGAGYTF TGTGCCAGCAGCGTAGCCCAGGGCAGCGATCGAGGCGCTGGCTACACCTTC NA NA 17 TRBJ1-2 TRBV9
CASSLQGLSAEAFF TGTGCCAGCAGCTTACAGGGACTTTCCGCAGAAGCTTTCTTT NA NA 14 TRBJ1-1 TRBV7-9
CASSFGGRQSSYNSPLHF TGTGCCAGCAGCTTCGGTGGCAGGCAGAGCTCCTATAATTCACCCCTCCACTTT NA NA 18 TRBJ1-6 TRBV7-8
CASSLGPSTDTQYF TGCGCCAGCAGCCTGGGACCTAGCACAGATACGCAGTATTTT NA NA 14 TRBJ2-3 TRBV4-1
CASRQDGYGYTF TGTGCCAGCAGACAGGACGGCTATGGCTACACCTTC few NA 12 TRBJ1-2 TRBV12-3/TRBV12-4
CASSLGTAYGYTF TGTGCCAGCAGTCTCGGGACGGCGTATGGCTACACCTTC NA NA 13 TRBJ1-2 TRBV6-5
CSAILGTAYNEQFF TGCAGCGCTATACTGGGGACTGCCTACAATGAGCAGTTCTTC NA NA 14 TRBJ2-1 TRBV29-1
CASSLEGTGGRGYTF TGTGCCAGCAGCTTGGAAGGGACAGGGGGCCGTGGCTACACCTTC NA TRBD1 15 TRBJ1-2 TRBV5-6
CASRDQTSEQYF TGTGCCAGCAGGGACCAGACCAGCGAGCAGTACTTC NA NA 12 TRBJ2-7 TRBV6-5